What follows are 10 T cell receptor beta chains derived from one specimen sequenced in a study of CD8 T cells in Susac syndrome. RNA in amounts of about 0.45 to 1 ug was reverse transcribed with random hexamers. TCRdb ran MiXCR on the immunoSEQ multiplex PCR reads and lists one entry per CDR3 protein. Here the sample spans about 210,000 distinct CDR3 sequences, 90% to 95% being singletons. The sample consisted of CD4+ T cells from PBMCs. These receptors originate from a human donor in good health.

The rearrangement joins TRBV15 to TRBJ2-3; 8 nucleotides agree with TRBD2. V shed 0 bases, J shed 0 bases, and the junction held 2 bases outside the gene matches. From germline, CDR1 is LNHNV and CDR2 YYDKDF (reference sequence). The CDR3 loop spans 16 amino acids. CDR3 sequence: CATSRDPSGSTDTQYF. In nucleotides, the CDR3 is TGTGCCACCAGCAGAGATCCTAGCGGGAGCACAGATACGCAGTATTTT. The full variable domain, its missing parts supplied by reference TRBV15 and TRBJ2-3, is DAMVIQNPRYQVTQFGKPVTLSCSQTLNHNVMYWYQQKSSQAPKLLFHYYDKDFNNEADTPDNFQSRRPNTSFCFLDIRSPGLGDTAMYLCATSRDPSGSTDTQYFGPGTRLTVL.

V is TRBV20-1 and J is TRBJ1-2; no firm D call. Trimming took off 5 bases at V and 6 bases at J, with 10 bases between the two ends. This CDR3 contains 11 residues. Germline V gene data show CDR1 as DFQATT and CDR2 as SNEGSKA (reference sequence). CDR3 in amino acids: CSAGDPDGYTF. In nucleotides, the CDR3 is TGCAGTGCTGGGGATCCCGATGGCTACACCTTC.

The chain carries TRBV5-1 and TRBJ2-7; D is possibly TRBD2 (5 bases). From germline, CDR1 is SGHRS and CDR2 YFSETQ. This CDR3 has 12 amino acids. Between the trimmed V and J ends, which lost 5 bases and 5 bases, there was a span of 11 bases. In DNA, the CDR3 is TGCGCCAGCAGAGGAGGTGGGAACGAGCAGTACGTC. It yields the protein CASRGGGNEQYV.

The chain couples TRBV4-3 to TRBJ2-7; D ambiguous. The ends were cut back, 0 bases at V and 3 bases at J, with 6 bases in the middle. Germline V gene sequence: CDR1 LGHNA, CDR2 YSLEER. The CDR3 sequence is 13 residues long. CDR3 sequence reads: CASSQDLYYEQYF. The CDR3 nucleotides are TGCGCCAGCAGCCAAGATCTCTACTACGAGCAGTACTTC.

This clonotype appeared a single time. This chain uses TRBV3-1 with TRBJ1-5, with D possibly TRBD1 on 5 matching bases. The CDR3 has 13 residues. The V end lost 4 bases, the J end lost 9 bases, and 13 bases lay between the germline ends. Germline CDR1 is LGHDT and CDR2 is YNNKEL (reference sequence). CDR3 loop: CASSLGDRGPQHF. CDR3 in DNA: TGTGCCAGCAGCCTCGGGGACCGGGGGCCCCAGCATTTT.

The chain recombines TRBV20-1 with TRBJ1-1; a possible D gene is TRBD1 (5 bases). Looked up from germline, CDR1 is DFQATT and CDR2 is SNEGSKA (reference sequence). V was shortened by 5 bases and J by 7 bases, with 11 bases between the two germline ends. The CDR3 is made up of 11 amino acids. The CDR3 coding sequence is TGCAGTGCTCCGGGGCAGATTGAAGCTTTCTTT. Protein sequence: CSAPGQIEAFF.

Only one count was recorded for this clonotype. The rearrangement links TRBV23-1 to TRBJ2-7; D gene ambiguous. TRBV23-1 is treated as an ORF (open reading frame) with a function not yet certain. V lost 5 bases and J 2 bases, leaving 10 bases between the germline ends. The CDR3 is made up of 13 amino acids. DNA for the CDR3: TGCGCCAGCAGTTATAGGTTACCCTACGAGCAGTACGTC. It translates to CASSYRLPYEQYV.

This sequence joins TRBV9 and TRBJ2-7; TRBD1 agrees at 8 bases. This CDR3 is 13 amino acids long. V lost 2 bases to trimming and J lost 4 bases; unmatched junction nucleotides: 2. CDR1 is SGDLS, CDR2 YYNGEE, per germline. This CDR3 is CASSVDRAYEQYF. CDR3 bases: TGTGCCAGCAGCGTGGACAGGGCTTACGAGCAGTACTTC.

The CDR3: CASSPPLAGDSETQYF. The CDR3 nucleotides read TGTGCCAGCAGTCCGCCACTAGCGGGTGATTCCGAGACCCAGTACTTC. The V and J genes are TRBV28 and TRBJ2-5; TRBD2 aligns across 9 bases. The CDR3 runs to 16 residues. The trim removed 5 bases at V and 5 bases at J, leaving 12 bases unmatched. Per germline, CDR1 MDHEN and CDR2 SYDVKM.

As DNA, the CDR3 is TGCAGCGTCGGGGGTGTTAACTATGGCTACACCTTC. Translation: CSVGGVNYGYTF. The J gene is TRBJ1-2, the V gene TRBV29-1, with a weak D call TRBD1 (5 bases). Trimming left V 6 bases short and J 1 base short, with 9 bases between. The CDR3 sequence is 12 residues long. Germline V lookup: CDR1 SQVTM, CDR2 ANQGSEA.